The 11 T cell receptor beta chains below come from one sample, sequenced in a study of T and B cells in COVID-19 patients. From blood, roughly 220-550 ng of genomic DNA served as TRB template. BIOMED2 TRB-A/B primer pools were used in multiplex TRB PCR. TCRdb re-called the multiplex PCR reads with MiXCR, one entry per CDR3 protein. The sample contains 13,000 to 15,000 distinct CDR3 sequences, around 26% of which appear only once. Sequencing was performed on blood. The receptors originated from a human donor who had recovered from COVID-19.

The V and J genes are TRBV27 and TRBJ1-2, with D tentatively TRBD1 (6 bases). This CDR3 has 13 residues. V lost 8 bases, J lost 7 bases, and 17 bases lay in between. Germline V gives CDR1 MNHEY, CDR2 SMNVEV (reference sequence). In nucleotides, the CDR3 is TGTGCCAGCGGCTTGACAGGTGATCTTGGCTACACCTTC. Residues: CASGLTGDLGYTF.

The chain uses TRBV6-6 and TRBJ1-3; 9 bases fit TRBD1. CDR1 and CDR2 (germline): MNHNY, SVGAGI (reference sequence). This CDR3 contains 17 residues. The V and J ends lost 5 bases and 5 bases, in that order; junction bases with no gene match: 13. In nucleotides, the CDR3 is TGTGCCAGCAGTGGATCCGGGACAGGGTCTTATCGAAACACCATATATTTT. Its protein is CASSGSGTGSYRNTIYF.

The CDR3 here is CASSQDGSNLNEQFF. CDR3 coding DNA: TGCGCCAGCAGCCAAGACGGCAGTAACCTAAATGAGCAGTTCTTC. V and J are TRBV4-3 and TRBJ2-1; D is uncertain. This CDR3 has 15 amino acids. Germline values: CDR1 LGHNA, CDR2 YSLEER. Trimming removed 0 bases from V and 7 bases from J, with 13 bases in between.

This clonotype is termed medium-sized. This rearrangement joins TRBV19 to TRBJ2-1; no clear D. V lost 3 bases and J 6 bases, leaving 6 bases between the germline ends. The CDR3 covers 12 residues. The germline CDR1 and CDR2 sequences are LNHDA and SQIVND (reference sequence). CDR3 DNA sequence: TGTGCCAGTAGTATTTATGGCAATGAGCAGTTCTTC. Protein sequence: CASSIYGNEQFF. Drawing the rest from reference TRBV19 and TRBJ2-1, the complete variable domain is DGGITQSPKYLFRKEGQNVTLSCEQNLNHDAMYWYRQDPGQGLRLIYYSQIVNDFQKGDIAEGYSVSREKKESFPLTVTSAQKNPTAFYLCASSIYGNEQFFGPGTRLTVL.

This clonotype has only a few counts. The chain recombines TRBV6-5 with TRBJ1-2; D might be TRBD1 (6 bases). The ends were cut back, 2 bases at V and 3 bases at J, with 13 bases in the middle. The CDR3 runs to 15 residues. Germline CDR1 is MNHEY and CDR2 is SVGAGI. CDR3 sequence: CASSYNRDSDYGYTF. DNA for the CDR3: TGTGCCAGCAGTTACAACAGGGATAGTGACTATGGCTACACCTTC.

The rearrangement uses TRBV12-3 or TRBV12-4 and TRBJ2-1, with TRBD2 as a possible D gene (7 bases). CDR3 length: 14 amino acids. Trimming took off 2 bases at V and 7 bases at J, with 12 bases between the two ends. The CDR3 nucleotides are TGTGCCAGCAGTTTACAGGGGACTATTAATGAGCAGTTCTTC. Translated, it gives CASSLQGTINEQFF.

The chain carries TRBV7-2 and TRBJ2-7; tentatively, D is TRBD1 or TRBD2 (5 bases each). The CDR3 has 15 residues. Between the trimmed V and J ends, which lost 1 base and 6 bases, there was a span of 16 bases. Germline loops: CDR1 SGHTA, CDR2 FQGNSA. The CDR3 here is CASSLVGASRGEQYF. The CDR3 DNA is TGTGCCAGCAGCTTAGTCGGGGCCTCTCGGGGCGAGCAGTACTTC.

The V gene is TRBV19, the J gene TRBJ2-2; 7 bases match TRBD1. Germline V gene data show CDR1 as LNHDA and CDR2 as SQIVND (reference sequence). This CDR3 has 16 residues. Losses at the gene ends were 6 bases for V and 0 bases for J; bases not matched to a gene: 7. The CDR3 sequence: CASRSGTAANTGELFF. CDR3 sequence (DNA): TGTGCCAGTAGGTCCGGGACAGCCGCGAACACCGGGGAGCTGTTTTTT.

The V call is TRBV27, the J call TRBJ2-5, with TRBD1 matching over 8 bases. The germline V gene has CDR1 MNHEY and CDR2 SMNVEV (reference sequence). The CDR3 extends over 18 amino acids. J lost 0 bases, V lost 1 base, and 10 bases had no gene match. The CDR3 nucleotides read TGTGCCAGCAGTTTATACCCCCTTGGGACAGGTTACCAAGAGACCCAGTACTTC. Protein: CASSLYPLGTGYQETQYF.

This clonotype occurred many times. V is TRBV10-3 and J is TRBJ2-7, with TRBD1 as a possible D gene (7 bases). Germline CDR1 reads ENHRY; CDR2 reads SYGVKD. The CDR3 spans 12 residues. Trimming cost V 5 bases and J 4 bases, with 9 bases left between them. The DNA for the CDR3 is TGTGCCATCAGTCCAGGGGGGTACGAGCAGTACTTC. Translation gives CAISPGGYEQYF.

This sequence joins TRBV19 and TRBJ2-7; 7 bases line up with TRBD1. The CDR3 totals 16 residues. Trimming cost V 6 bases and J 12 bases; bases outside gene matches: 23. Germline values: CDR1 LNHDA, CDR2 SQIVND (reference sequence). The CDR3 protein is CASSLQIRDSSYDRYF. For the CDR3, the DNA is TGTGCCAGTAGCCTTCAGATCCGGGACAGCTCCTACGACCGGTACTTC.